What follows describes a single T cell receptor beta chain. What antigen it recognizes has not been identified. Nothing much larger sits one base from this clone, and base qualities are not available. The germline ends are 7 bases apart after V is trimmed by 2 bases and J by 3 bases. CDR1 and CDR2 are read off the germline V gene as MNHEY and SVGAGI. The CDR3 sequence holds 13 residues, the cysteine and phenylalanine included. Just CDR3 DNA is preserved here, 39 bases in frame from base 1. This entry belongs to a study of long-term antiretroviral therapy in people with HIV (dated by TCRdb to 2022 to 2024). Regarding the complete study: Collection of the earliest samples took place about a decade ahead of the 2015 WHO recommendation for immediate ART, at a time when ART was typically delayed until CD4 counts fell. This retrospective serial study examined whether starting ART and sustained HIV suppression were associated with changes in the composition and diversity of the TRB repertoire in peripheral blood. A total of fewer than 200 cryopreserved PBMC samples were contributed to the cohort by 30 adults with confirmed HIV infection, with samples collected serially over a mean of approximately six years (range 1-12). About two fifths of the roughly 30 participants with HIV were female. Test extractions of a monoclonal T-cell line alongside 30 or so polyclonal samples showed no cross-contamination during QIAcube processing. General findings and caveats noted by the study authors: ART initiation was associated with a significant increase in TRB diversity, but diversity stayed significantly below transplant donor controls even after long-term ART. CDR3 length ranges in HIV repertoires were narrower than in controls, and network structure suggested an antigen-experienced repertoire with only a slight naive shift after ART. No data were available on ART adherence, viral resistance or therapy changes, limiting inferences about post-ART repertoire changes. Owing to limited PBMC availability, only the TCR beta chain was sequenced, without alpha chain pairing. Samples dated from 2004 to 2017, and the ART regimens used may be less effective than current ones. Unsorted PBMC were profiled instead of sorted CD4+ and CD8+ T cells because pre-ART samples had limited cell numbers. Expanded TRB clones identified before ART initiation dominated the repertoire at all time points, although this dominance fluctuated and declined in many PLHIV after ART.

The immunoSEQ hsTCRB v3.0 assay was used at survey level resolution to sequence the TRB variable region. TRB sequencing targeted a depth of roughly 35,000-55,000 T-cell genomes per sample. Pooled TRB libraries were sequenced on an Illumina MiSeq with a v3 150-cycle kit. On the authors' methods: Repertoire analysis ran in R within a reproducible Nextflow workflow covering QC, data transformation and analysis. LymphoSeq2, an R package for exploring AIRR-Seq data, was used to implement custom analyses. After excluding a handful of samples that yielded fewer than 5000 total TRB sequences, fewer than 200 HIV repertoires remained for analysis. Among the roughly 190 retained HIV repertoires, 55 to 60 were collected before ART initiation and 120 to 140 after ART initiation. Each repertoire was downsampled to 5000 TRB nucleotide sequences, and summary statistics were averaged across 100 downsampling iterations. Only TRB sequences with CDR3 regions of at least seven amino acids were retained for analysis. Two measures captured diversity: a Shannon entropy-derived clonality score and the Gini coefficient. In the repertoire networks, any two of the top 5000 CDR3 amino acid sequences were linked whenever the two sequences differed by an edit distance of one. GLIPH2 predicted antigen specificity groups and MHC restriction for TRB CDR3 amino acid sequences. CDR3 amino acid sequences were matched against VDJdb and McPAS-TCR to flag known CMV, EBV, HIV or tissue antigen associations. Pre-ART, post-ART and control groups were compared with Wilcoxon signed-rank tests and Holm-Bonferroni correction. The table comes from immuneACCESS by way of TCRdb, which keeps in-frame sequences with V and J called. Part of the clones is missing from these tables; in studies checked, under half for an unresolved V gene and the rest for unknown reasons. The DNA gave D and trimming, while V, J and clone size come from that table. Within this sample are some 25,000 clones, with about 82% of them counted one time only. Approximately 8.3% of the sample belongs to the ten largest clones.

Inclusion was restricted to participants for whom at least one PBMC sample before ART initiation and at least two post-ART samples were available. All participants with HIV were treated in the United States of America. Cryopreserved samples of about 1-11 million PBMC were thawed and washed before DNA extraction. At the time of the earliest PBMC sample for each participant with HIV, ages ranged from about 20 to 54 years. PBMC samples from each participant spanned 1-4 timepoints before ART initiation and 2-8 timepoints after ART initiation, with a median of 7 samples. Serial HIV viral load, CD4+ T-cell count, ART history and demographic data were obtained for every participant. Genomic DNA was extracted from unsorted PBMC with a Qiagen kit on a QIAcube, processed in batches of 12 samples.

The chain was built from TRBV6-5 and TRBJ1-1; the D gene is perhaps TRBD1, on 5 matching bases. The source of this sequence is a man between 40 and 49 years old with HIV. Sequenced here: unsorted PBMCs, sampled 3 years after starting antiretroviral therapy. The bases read TGTGCCAGCAGTTACGACAGAGACACTGAAGCTTTCTTT. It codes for CASSYDRDTEAFF.